The clone carrying this T cell receptor beta chain has a handful of counts. The data stem from a study of shared clonotypes between healthy human individuals. The sorted-subset replicate PCRs were given 150 to 200 ng DNA, which is about 29,000 T cell genomes. The method was immunoSEQ multiplex PCR; TCRdb's version includes in-frame clones alone and lacks a portion of them. The sample has about 1.1 million clones; around 78% are singletons. The sequence was collected from a young man in good health. Some clones in this sample may be carry-over from other donors' samples. The source material was memory CD4+ T cells from PBMCs. Subset noted: CD45RA-negative fraction.

CDR3 sequence: CASSPATSGLYNEQFF. CDR3 bases: TGTGCCAGCTCACCAGCGACTAGCGGCCTCTACAATGAGCAGTTCTTC. The chain uses TRBV18 and TRBJ2-1; TRBD2 agrees at 9 bases. The CDR3 is made up of 16 amino acids. With V trimmed by 2 bases and J by 3 bases, 5 bases remained unmatched. CDR1 is KGHSH, CDR2 LQKENI, per germline.